This is a list of T cell receptor beta chains from one sample in a study of blood T cell repertoires in COVID-19. TCRdb's copy holds only in-frame clones and misses some; the assay was immunoSEQ multiplex PCR. The sample records 110,000 to 150,000 clones, 85% to 90% being singletons. Specimen: peripheral blood. These receptors all come from a woman between 40 and 50 years old with acute or convalescent COVID-19. The CDR3 runs from the conserved cysteine through the conserved F or W. A D gene is named only where the DNA matches it firmly. Expanded clones get a size class; other rows say once, few or many, or leave the size out.

j_call clone_size d_call v_call cdr3_nt cdr3_aa
TRBJ2-5 - - TRBV7-2 TGTGCCAGCAGCCTAGCCCAGGGAGAGACCCAGTACTTC CASSLAQGETQYF
TRBJ1-2 - - TRBV6-4 TGTGCCAGCAGTGAATTTCCCGGGAGCTATGGCTACACCTTC CASSEFPGSYGYTF
TRBJ1-2 - - TRBV28 TGTGCCAGCAGTTCCCCCCACGCGGGAGGGGGCTACACCTTC CASSSPHAGGGYTF
TRBJ1-1 - - TRBV2 TGTGCCAGGGAGACAGCGCCGATGATGAACACTGAAGCTTTCTTT CARETAPMMNTEAFF
TRBJ2-7 - - TRBV5-1 TGCGCCAGCAGCTCTAGCTCCTACGAGCAGTACTTC CASSSSSYEQYF
TRBJ2-7 - - TRBV5-1 TGCGCCAGCAGACCCTGGGGCGATCTCGAGCAGTACTTC CASRPWGDLEQYF
TRBJ1-4 - - TRBV9 TGTGCCAGCAGCGCAGTGGGGCAAGGGAATAGCAATGAAAAACTGTTTTTT CASSAVGQGNSNEKLFF
TRBJ1-2 once - TRBV7-3 TGTGCCAGCAGCTTGGAGGGGCAGGGAGATAACTATGGCTACACCTTC CASSLEGQGDNYGYTF
TRBJ2-1 - - TRBV24-1 TGTGCCACCAGTGATTTGGGCGGGTCTTCACTCTCCTACAATGAGCAGTTCTTC CATSDLGGSSLSYNEQFF
TRBJ2-3 - - TRBV5-1 TGCGCCAGCAGCTCTACAGGGAGGGGGACAGATACGCAGTATTTT CASSSTGRGTDTQYF
TRBJ1-2 - - TRBV20-1 TGCAGTGCTACAGGGCCAGGGGGCTACACCTTC CSATGPGGYTF
TRBJ1-4 - TRBD1 TRBV6-5 TGTGCCAGCAGCCGGACAGGGATACATAATGAAAAACTGTTTTTT CASSRTGIHNEKLFF
TRBJ2-7 once TRBD1 TRBV12-3/TRBV12-4 TGTGCCAGCAGTGCTGGGACAGCCTACGAGCAGTACTTC CASSAGTAYEQYF
TRBJ2-3 - - TRBV7-2 TGTGCCAGCAGCTTAGGAGTGCCCGCGGGAACGCAGTATTTT CASSLGVPAGTQYF
TRBJ2-2 once TRBD2 TRBV4-1 TGCGCCAGCAGCCAAGATAGGGAGCGGGAGGGCCGTAAGAAGGAGCTGTTTTTT CASSQDREREGRKKELFF
TRBJ2-1 - TRBD1 TRBV10-3 TGTGCCATCAGTGAGTCGAGGGAGCCAGGGGGGCAGTTCTTC CAISESREPGGQFF
TRBJ2-3 - - TRBV7-2 TGTGCCAGCAGCCCCAGTACCAAAACAGATACGCAGTATTTT CASSPSTKTDTQYF
TRBJ2-1 few TRBD2 TRBV2 TGTGCCAGCAGTTTTTCCGGGACTAGCGGGAGCACGGAGCAGTTCTTC CASSFSGTSGSTEQFF
TRBJ1-1 - - TRBV5-1 TGCGCCAGCAGTAGTCCAGGGGCTCAAAAAAGTGAAGCTTTCTTT CASSSPGAQKSEAFF
TRBJ1-1 - TRBD1 TRBV10-2 TGCGCCAGCAGTGGAACAGGGGCCACTGAAGCTTTCTTT CASSGTGATEAFF
TRBJ1-4 - TRBD1 TRBV5-6 TGTGCCAGCAGCACAGGGGCGGAGAATGAAAAACTGTTTTTT CASSTGAENEKLFF
TRBJ1-6 - - TRBV4-1 TGCGCCAGCAGCCAAGGACATGACAGGACCTATAATTCACCCCTCCACTTT CASSQGHDRTYNSPLHF
TRBJ1-2 once - TRBV7-9 TGTGCCAGCAGCCTTCCTTACTATGGCTACACCTTC CASSLPYYGYTF
TRBJ1-5 once - TRBV7-2 TGTGCCAGCAGCTTAAGATCGACAGGAAATCAGCCCCAGCATTTT CASSLRSTGNQPQHF
TRBJ2-7 - TRBD2 TRBV6-5 TGTGCCAGCAGCCAAACTGGACTAGCGGCCTACGAGCAGTACTTC CASSQTGLAAYEQYF
TRBJ1-3 - - TRBV7-9 TGTGCCAGCAGCTTAGCGGTACAGGGCTCTGGAAACACCATATATTTT CASSLAVQGSGNTIYF
TRBJ1-2 - TRBD1 TRBV14 TGTGCCAGCAGCCCCGGGACAGGGTTCGTCTATGGCTACACCTTC CASSPGTGFVYGYTF
TRBJ1-1 once - TRBV28 TGTGCCAGCAGTTTATCGACTGATTCGGATTTGAACACTGAAGCTTTCTTT CASSLSTDSDLNTEAFF
TRBJ1-1 - TRBD1 TRBV15 TGTGCCACCAGCAGAGGGGACAGGGCGATGAACACTGAAGCTTTCTTT CATSRGDRAMNTEAFF
TRBJ1-3 - - TRBV19 TGTGCCAGTAGTATTTACAGGGAAGCGGACACCATATATTTT CASSIYREADTIYF
TRBJ2-7 - TRBD2 TRBV27 TGTGCCAGCAGTTTAGGGGATATAGCGGGGACCCCAGAGTACTTC CASSLGDIAGTPEYF